This T cell receptor (beta chain) was obtained from a study of graft-versus-host responses after intestinal transplantation (dated by TCRdb to the early 2020s). In terms of the full investigation: Multivisceral, liver-intestinal, or isolated intestinal transplants were received by the recipients. Rather than going through the commercial service, samples from three later patients were sequenced in-house on an Illumina MiSeq and processed with MiXCR. Graft-versus-host and host-versus-graft alloreactive T cell clones were tracked in the graft, circulation and bone marrow after intestinal transplantation using bulk TCR-beta CDR3 sequencing. Donor T cell macrochimerism was defined as a peak of at least 4% donor T cells among recipient peripheral blood mononuclear cells. Every recipient was given anti-thymocyte globulin induction, followed by about three years of maintenance tacrolimus and steroids. The cohort enrolled about two dozen intestinal transplant recipients, one of whom was a retransplant, and a few patients without pretransplant specimens were excluded. Alloreactive clones were identified by sequencing pre-transplant mixed lymphocyte reaction products and comparing them with unstimulated pre-transplant donor and recipient T cells.

Library prep was done by the immunoSEQ multiplex PCR assay. For most patients, genomic DNA was isolated using the Qiagen DNeasy Blood and Tissue Kit and was shipped frozen to Adaptive Biotechnologies for TCR sequencing. High-throughput TCR-beta CDR3 sequencing of genomic DNA from most patients was performed by Adaptive Biotechnologies. The paper's processing steps were these. TCR sequencing data for 15 to 20 patients were retrieved from Adaptive's ImmunoSEQ software; a few other patients were processed with MiXCR and VDJtools. To correct CD4 versus CD8 sorting errors, any sequence found in both subsets at a frequency ratio below 5:1 was removed. CDR3 nucleotide sequences shared by donor and recipient were removed because the origin of these sequences could not be assigned. At least 2-fold expansion over unstimulated cells and a minimum CFSE-low frequency of 0.002% (template counts) or 0.001% (read counts) were required for clones to be classified as alloreactive. Mappable clones were those detected in sequenced pre-transplant spleen, lymph node, or MLR CFSE-low populations of the donor or recipient. Cumulative frequency of alloreactive clones was calculated as a percentage of all sequences weighted by copy number. TCRdb took this table from immuneACCESS and kept in-frame rearrangements with V and J called. Such tables lack part of the clones; where checked against another copy, unresolved V genes explain under half of the gap, and the rest is unexplained. That table furnishes V, J and clone size, whereas the DNA furnished D and trimming. The sample profile shows about 92,000 clones; under 95% of them were found once. The top ten clones comprise roughly 6% of the sample.

V is pared back by 6 bases and J by 1 base, with 12 bases lying between the germline termini. Including the terminal cysteine and phenylalanine, the CDR3 comprises 14 residues. Only the CDR3 DNA is retained, 42 bases long and in frame from the first base. CDR1 SGHVS and CDR2 FNYEAQ are derived from the germline V gene. The paper as a whole reports these results and caveats: GvH clones turned up in recipient bone marrow, with some appearing earlier in ileal mucosa or blood, a pattern consistent with an intestinal mucosal origin. Peak levels of circulating GvH clones were associated with declines in HvG clones early after transplant. In patients with donor T cell macrochimerism, the allografts had high GvH to HvG T cell clonal ratios. Conclusions were limited by the relatively low number and heterogeneity of intestinal transplant patients.

A word on this clone: There is no known antigen for this receptor. No much larger clone is present one base from it, and per-base qualities are unavailable.

The time point label, read with the paper, signifies: cells obtained before transplantation from donor or recipient. CD3+CD4+ and CD3+CD8+ populations were FACS-sorted from unstimulated pre-transplant donor and recipient cells taken from spleen or lymph nodes. The chain was built from TRBV7-6 and TRBJ1-1; TRBD1 is perhaps the D gene, given 6 matching bases. The sequenced sample was unstimulated CD8+ T cells sorted from spleen or lymph node cells, obtained before intestinal transplant. This clonotype was obtained from a human donor who received an intestinal transplant. The nucleotides are TGTGCCAGCAGGGCCGGGGGGCCGAACACTGAAGCTTTCTTT. This sequence encodes CASRAGGPNTEAFF.